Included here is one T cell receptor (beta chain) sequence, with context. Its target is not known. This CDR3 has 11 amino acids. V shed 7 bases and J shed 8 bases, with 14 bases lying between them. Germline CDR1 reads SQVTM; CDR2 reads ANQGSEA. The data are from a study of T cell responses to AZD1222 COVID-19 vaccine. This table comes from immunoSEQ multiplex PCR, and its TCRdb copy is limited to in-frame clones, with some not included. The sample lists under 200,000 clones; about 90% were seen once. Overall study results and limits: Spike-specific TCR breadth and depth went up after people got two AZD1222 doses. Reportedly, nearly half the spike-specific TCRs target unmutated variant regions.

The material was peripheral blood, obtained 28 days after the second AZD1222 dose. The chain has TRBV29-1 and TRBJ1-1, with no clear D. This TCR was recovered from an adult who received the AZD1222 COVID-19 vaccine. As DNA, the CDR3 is TGCAGCGGGCTTAGAGCGCAGGAAGCTTTCTTT. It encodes CSGLRAQEAFF.